This entry describes one T cell receptor (beta chain). Profiled with immunoSEQ multiplex PCR; TCRdb holds only in-frame clones, not every one. The profile covers more than 100,000 clones, with roughly 90% appearing a single time and about 4% taken by the ten largest. This sample was taken from a study of blood T cell repertoires in COVID-19. Study background: Sample material is recorded as cDNA or gDNA derived from T cells, B-cell-depleted T cells, or PBMCs.

The germline V gene has CDR1 SNHLY and CDR2 FYNNEI. After removal of 3 bases from V and 2 bases from J, the junction contained 8 bases not matched to a gene. The CDR3 is made up of 18 amino acids. The sample was peripheral blood. The receptor was derived from a woman in her fifties or sixties with acute or convalescent COVID-19. This sequence joins TRBV2 and TRBJ2-2; 11 bases fit TRBD2. The CDR3 reads CASSDRRLAGTNTGELFF. In DNA form, the CDR3 reads TGTGCCAGCAGTGACCGTCGACTAGCGGGGACCAACACCGGGGAGCTGTTTTTT.